This T cell receptor (beta chain) was sequenced for a study of T cell responses to AZD1222 COVID-19 vaccine. Clones were read by immunoSEQ multiplex PCR, and TCRdb kept only the in-frame ones, dropping some. The top ten clones hold over 3% of a sample with over 100,000 clones, around nine tenths of them seen once. The germline CDR1 and CDR2 sequences are LNHDA and SQIVND (reference sequence). The CDR3 consists of 14 residues. Study-wide results and limits: Nearly half of spike-specific TCRs reportedly target unmutated variant regions. Donors were largely white British and mainly female; clonal diversity was possibly underestimated. Every sample of the repertoires postdated the peak T cell response.

Details on this clone: Its specificity is not known. Sequence at one end of the junction differs from germline and may be a read error.

V usage is TRBV19 and J usage is TRBJ1-4; D is possibly TRBD1 (6 bases). This material consisted of peripheral blood, taken 28 days after the second dose of the MenACWY control vaccine. The sequence was collected from an adult who received the MenACWY meningococcal vaccine as a control. CDR3 nucleotides: TGTGCCAGTACTATAACAGGGAAGCGCGAAAAACTGTTTTTT. Amino acid sequence: CASTITGKREKLFF.